One and the same sample provided the 29 T cell receptor beta chains below, sequenced in a study of PD-1 blockade in classical Hodgkin lymphoma. Assay used: immunoSEQ multiplex PCR; TCRdb lists only in-frame clones, some missing. This sample carries 90,000 to 100,000 clones, 81% of them seen once, and the ten largest clones take 16%. Following autologous stem cell transplantation, relapse occurred in every patient, and exposure to brentuximab vedotin varied. The starting material was peripheral blood mononuclear cells (PBMCs), obtained before the second cycle of nivolumab. The receptors were gathered from a human donor with classical Hodgkin lymphoma.

V gene TRBV7-3 combines with J gene TRBJ2-1, with D possibly matching TRBD2 (5 bases). Trimming took 5 bases from V and 9 from J, leaving 17 bases between them. The CDR3 has 14 residues. Germline V CDR1 and CDR2: SGHTA, FQGTGA. CDR3 in amino acids: CASSIGRDEGEQFF. CDR3 nucleotide sequence: TGTGCCAGCAGCATCGGACGGGATGAGGGTGAGCAGTTCTTC.

The V gene is TRBV6-5, the J gene TRBJ2-1; the match to TRBD2 covers 7 bases. The CDR3 sequence is 15 residues long. From germline, CDR1 is MNHEY and CDR2 SVGAGI. Losses at the gene ends were 0 bases for V and 9 bases for J; bases not matched to a gene: 8. DNA of the CDR3: TGTGCCAGCAGTTACTCAGGGTGGGAGGGAGGTGAGCAGTTCTTC. Translating it yields CASSYSGWEGGEQFF.

In DNA form, the CDR3 reads TGTGCCTGGAGTGTAGGAACAGTCCCTCTCTACGAGCAGTACTTC. The encoded protein is CAWSVGTVPLYEQYF. V and J are TRBV30 and TRBJ2-7; D is undetermined. The CDR3 runs to 15 residues. The V gene lost 0 bases and the J gene lost 3 bases, with 15 bases spanning the gap. Looked up from germline, CDR1 is GTSNPN and CDR2 is SVGIG (reference sequence).

This chain uses TRBV5-1 with TRBJ2-7; 12 nucleotides match TRBD2. There are 15 residues in the CDR3. Germline V gene sequence: CDR1 SGHRS, CDR2 YFSETQ. V was pared by 6 bases and J by 5 bases, with 9 bases of the junction left unmatched. Written as DNA, the CDR3 is TGCGCCAGCAACTTCGGACTAGCGGGAAACAACGAGCAGTACTTC. It translates to CASNFGLAGNNEQYF.

This rearrangement joins TRBV6-4 to TRBJ1-2; TRBD1 matches at 7 bases. Unmatched junction bases numbered 11, after V lost 10 bases and J lost 6 bases. The germline gives CDR1 MRHNA, CDR2 SNTAGT. CDR3 length equals 13 residues. The CDR3 loop is CATKRGREDGYTF. DNA of the CDR3: TGTGCCACGAAAAGGGGGCGCGAGGATGGCTACACCTTC.

This chain joins TRBV29-1 and TRBJ2-5; D is perhaps TRBD2 (6 bases). The CDR3 totals 11 residues. V shed 6 bases and J shed 1 base, with 6 bases lying between them. From germline, CDR1 is SQVTM and CDR2 ANQGSEA. The CDR3 here is CSVGGQETQYF. The CDR3 nucleotides are TGCAGCGTCGGGGGCCAAGAGACCCAGTACTTC.

V and J are TRBV27 and TRBJ1-2, with a weak D call TRBD1 (5 bases). This CDR3 comprises 14 residues. In germline, CDR1 is MNHEY, CDR2 SMNVEV (reference sequence). Trimming left V 3 bases short and J 10 bases short, with 18 bases between. The CDR3 DNA sequence: TGTGCCAGCAGTTTCGGGACGTCCACCGCGGCCTACACCTTC. Its translation: CASSFGTSTAAYTF.

Only a few counts were recorded for this clone. CDR3 nucleotide sequence: TGTGCCAGCAGCTTAGGGGCAGGGGTGAGCACCGGGGAGCTGTTTTTT. This sequence encodes CASSLGAGVSTGELFF. The rearrangement uses TRBV13 and TRBJ2-2, with D possibly matching TRBD1 (6 bases). The germline gives CDR1 PRHDT, CDR2 FYEKMQ (reference sequence). Trimming took off 0 bases at V and 4 bases at J, with 12 bases between the two ends. The CDR3 spans 16 residues. Drawing the rest from reference TRBV13 and TRBJ2-2, the complete variable domain is AAGVIQSPRHLIKEKRETATLKCYPIPRHDTVYWYQQGPGQDPQFLISFYEKMQSDKGSIPDRFSAQQFSDYHSELNMSSLELGDSALYFCASSLGAGVSTGELFFGEGSRLTVL.

The chain carries TRBV5-1 and TRBJ1-1; no firm D call. V was clipped by 0 bases and J by 0 bases, with 9 bases between them. The V gene's germline CDR1 is SGHRS and CDR2 YFSETQ. The CDR3 consists of 15 residues. The CDR3, as DNA: TGCGCCAGCAGCTTGGGTGGTCCTTTGAACACTGAAGCTTTCTTT. Encoded protein: CASSLGGPLNTEAFF.

The CDR3: CASSVKGQGLRLEQYF. In nucleotides, the CDR3 is TGTGCCAGTAGTGTAAAAGGACAGGGCTTAAGACTCGAGCAGTACTTC. The J gene is TRBJ2-7, the V gene TRBV19, with TRBD1 matching over 8 bases. V shed 5 bases and J 6 bases; nucleotides not matched to a gene: 15. The CDR3 sequence is 16 residues long. Germline values: CDR1 LNHDA, CDR2 SQIVND (reference sequence).

The chain links TRBV19 to TRBJ2-3; 13 bases line up with TRBD2. This CDR3 is built from 17 residues. Germline loops: CDR1 LNHDA, CDR2 SQIVND (reference sequence). The ends lost 6 bases at V and 2 bases at J; junction bases unmatched: 8. CDR3 in DNA: TGTGCCAGTAGCCTACTAGCGGGAGGGCCGGTCACAGATACGCAGTATTTT. It yields the protein CASSLLAGGPVTDTQYF.

The V and J genes are TRBV11-3 and TRBJ2-2, with no clear D. CDR1 and CDR2 (germline): SGHNT, YENEEA. The CDR3 contains 11 residues. V shed 1 base and J shed 10 bases, with 4 bases lying between them. CDR3 in amino acids: CASSLGVELFF. CDR3 in DNA: TGTGCCAGCAGCTTAGGGGTGGAGCTGTTTTTT.

The rearrangement uses TRBV2 and TRBJ2-5, with D perhaps TRBD2 (6 bases). The germline V gene has CDR1 SNHLY and CDR2 FYNNEI. V was cut by 6 bases and J by 4 bases, with 9 bases left in between. This CDR3 is built from 12 residues. This CDR3 is CASSAGPETQYF. The CDR3 coding sequence is TGTGCCAGCAGCGCGGGACCAGAGACCCAGTACTTC.

This chain joins TRBV19 and TRBJ1-1; a weak D match, TRBD1 (5 bases). Deletions cut 6 bases from V and 3 bases from J, with 14 bases between. Germline assignment: CDR1 LNHDA and CDR2 SQIVND (reference sequence). The CDR3 is made up of 14 amino acids. The DNA of the CDR3 is TGTGCCAGTAGGCCGGGGCAGCTCCACACTGAAGCTTTCTTT. Its translation is CASRPGQLHTEAFF.

The chain has TRBV28 and TRBJ2-1; TRBD1 matches 7 bases. Germline V gene sequence: CDR1 MDHEN, CDR2 SYDVKM. The CDR3 consists of 14 residues. The V and J ends lost 5 bases and 8 bases, in that order; junction bases with no gene match: 9. CDR3 region: CASSPPGQLHEQFF. The CDR3 DNA is TGTGCCAGCAGTCCCCCGGGACAGCTTCATGAGCAGTTCTTC.

The CDR3 nucleotides read TGTGCCAGCAGCTCCATGGGGACAGCGACCCCCGAGCAGTACTTC. This codes for CASSSMGTATPEQYF. V gene TRBV7-8 combines with J gene TRBJ2-7; 7 nucleotides match TRBD1. CDR1 and CDR2 (germline): SGHVS, FQNEAQ. The length of the CDR3 is 15 residues. Trimming cost V 4 bases and J 6 bases; bases outside gene matches: 12.

This clone was recorded once. J is TRBJ2-3 and V is TRBV30; 9 bases are a match to TRBD2. Germline loops: CDR1 GTSNPN, CDR2 SVGIG (reference sequence). After removal of 2 bases from V and 6 bases from J, the junction contained 6 bases not matched to a gene. The length of the CDR3 is 14 residues. The CDR3 is CAWSPSAGGDTQYF. The CDR3 DNA reads as TGTGCCTGGAGTCCCTCGGCGGGAGGGGATACGCAGTATTTT.

CDR3: CASSQTGNTIYF. CDR3 in DNA: TGTGCCAGCAGCCAGACTGGAAACACCATATATTTT. This chain connects TRBV11-2 to TRBJ1-3; D is unclear. Between the trimmed V and J ends, which lost 5 bases and 2 bases, there was a span of 4 bases. CDR3 length: 12 residues. Germline assignment: CDR1 SGHAT and CDR2 FQNNGV.

The J gene is TRBJ1-2, the V gene TRBV7-2; possibly TRBD1 for D (6 bases). Looked up from germline, CDR1 is SGHTA and CDR2 is FQGNSA. The CDR3 runs to 16 residues. The V end lost 1 base, the J end lost 5 bases, and 17 bases lay between the germline ends. CDR3 nucleotides: TGTGCCAGCAGCTTAGTCGACAGGAGCCTACTTTATGGCTACACCTTC. Protein: CASSLVDRSLLYGYTF.

The chain employs TRBV15 and TRBJ2-5; a possible D gene is TRBD2 (6 bases). CDR1 is LNHNV, CDR2 YYDKDF, per germline (reference sequence). The CDR3 is made up of 15 amino acids. Trimming cost V 1 base and J 4 bases, with 13 bases left between them. CDR3 nucleotide sequence: TGTGCCACCAGCAGAGTCCCCGGGAGTGGAGAGACCCAGTACTTC. This encodes CATSRVPGSGETQYF.

The chain is built from TRBV5-5 and TRBJ2-7; perhaps D is TRBD1 or TRBD2 (6 bases each). With 4 bases removed from V and 3 bases from J, the gap between germline ends came to 11 bases. CDR3 length: 13 residues. The germline CDR1 and CDR2 sequences are SGHKS and YYEKEE (reference sequence). The DNA of the CDR3 is TGTGCCAGCAGCCCGGGGGCAGTCTACGAGCAGTACTTC. Translated, it gives CASSPGAVYEQYF.

CDR3 coding DNA: TGTGCCAGCAGACTAGCGGGAGGTGAGCAGTTCTTC. Its protein product is CASRLAGGEQFF. V usage is TRBV2 and J usage is TRBJ2-1, with 12 bases aligning to TRBD2. The CDR3 is 12 residues long. Germline values: CDR1 SNHLY, CDR2 FYNNEI. V gave up 6 bases and J gave up 9 bases; unmatched junction bases: 0.

The chain joins TRBV7-3 to TRBJ2-6; no definite D call. The germline CDR1 and CDR2 sequences are SGHTA and FQGTGA. The ends were cut back, 0 bases at V and 5 bases at J, with 11 bases in the middle. This CDR3 has 16 amino acids. CDR3 in amino acids: CASSLTNQGRANVLTF. CDR3 in DNA: TGTGCCAGCAGCTTAACGAATCAAGGTCGGGCCAACGTCCTGACTTTC.

The chain couples TRBV2 to TRBJ1-2, with D uncertain. The ends were cut back, 6 bases at V and 6 bases at J, with 5 bases in the middle. The length of the CDR3 is 10 residues. The germline V gene has CDR1 SNHLY and CDR2 FYNNEI. The CDR3 DNA follows: TGTGCCAGCAGCTGGGATGGCTACACCTTC. Translating gives CASSWDGYTF. Together with reference TRBV2 and TRBJ1-2, the CDR3 gives the full variable domain: EPEVTQTPSHQVTQMGQEVILRCVPISNHLYFYWYRQILGQKVEFLVSFYNNEISEKSEIFDDQFSVERPDGSNFTLKIRSTKLEDSAMYFCASSWDGYTFGSGTRLTVV.

The chain links TRBV20-1 to TRBJ1-1, with D unresolved. CDR3 length: 11 residues. Germline CDR1 is DFQATT and CDR2 is SNEGSKA (reference sequence). V lost 6 bases, J lost 1 base, and 6 bases lay in between. The CDR3 DNA reads as TGCAGTGCGAAGGGGAACACTGAAGCTTTCTTT. Its translation: CSAKGNTEAFF.

This rearrangement joins TRBV10-3 to TRBJ2-2, with D maybe TRBD1 (5 bases). Trimming left V 1 base short and J 7 bases short, with 16 bases between. The CDR3 spans 16 residues. Germline V lookup: CDR1 ENHRY, CDR2 SYGVKD. The CDR3 spells CAISELDQGSGGELFF. The CDR3 DNA follows: TGTGCCATCAGTGAGTTGGACCAGGGATCAGGCGGGGAGCTGTTTTTT.

Here the CDR3 reads CASSPGSGANVLTF. The CDR3, as DNA: TGTGCCAGCTCACCAGGGTCTGGGGCCAACGTCCTGACTTTC. The chain recombines TRBV18 with TRBJ2-6; no clear D. This CDR3 comprises 14 residues. Trimming stripped 2 bases from V and 1 base from J, with 3 bases between. CDR1 and CDR2 from the germline V gene are KGHSH and LQKENI.

V usage is TRBV7-2 and J usage is TRBJ2-7; 12 positions match TRBD2. The CDR3 has 17 amino acids. V trimming: 1 base; J trimming: 6 bases; junction bases outside the gene matches: 10. The germline CDR1 and CDR2 sequences are SGHTA and FQGNSA. CDR3 residues: CASSLGPLAGGPSEQYF. For the CDR3, the DNA is TGTGCCAGCAGCTTAGGTCCCCTAGCGGGAGGGCCTTCCGAGCAGTACTTC.

J is TRBJ2-5 and V is TRBV30; D may match TRBD1 or TRBD2 (5 bases each). Germline V gene lookup returns CDR1 GTSNPN and CDR2 SVGIG (reference sequence). The CDR3 has 13 amino acids. Trimming left V 0 bases short and J 4 bases short, with 9 bases between. CDR3 region: CAWSVNGGETQYF. Written as DNA, the CDR3 is TGTGCCTGGAGTGTTAATGGGGGAGAGACCCAGTACTTC.